Sequencing of this T cell receptor (beta chain) was carried out in a study of blood T cell repertoires in COVID-19. Study details: The study drew acute and convalescent COVID-19 samples from the United States, Italy and Spain. Sources were T cells, B-cell-depleted T cells, or PBMCs; the material itself was cDNA or gDNA.

Trimming cost V 7 bases and J 0 bases, with 13 bases left between them. Germline V gene lookup returns CDR1 SNHLY and CDR2 FYNNEI. The CDR3 runs 14 residues. Original processing notes: Estimates of nucleated cell counts were drawn from the amplification of reference gene primers. Produced via immunoSEQ multiplex PCR; TCRdb's table is partial and in-frame only. V and J calls and clone size are copied from that table; D and trimming were computed from the DNA. The sample contains 150,000 to 200,000 clones, about 86% of which appear only once. This TCR came from a man between 60 and 70 years old with acute or convalescent COVID-19. The rearrangement joins TRBV2 to TRBJ2-7; D is perhaps TRBD1 (5 bases). Sequencing input: peripheral blood. The CDR3 is CASTQNRFSYEQYF. CDR3 nucleotides: TGTGCCAGCACCCAGAACAGGTTCTCCTACGAGCAGTACTTC.